This TCR beta chain was found in a study of beta chain features in type 1 diabetes. Expressed TCRB transcripts were sequenced because the isolated RNA had all been reverse transcribed beforehand. Here immunoSEQ multiplex PCR was the method, and the copy in TCRdb shows in-frame clones only, minus some. The data contain some 250,000 clones, 27% of them seen just once; the ten biggest clones take up 3.5% to 4%. Comment on this clone: The antigen is unknown.

Overall study results and limits: The study left unresolved whether HLA type influences TCRB rearrangement. A pattern of fewer insertions and more deletions at VDJ junctions was seen in type 1 diabetes patients.

The length of the CDR3 is 16 residues. Germline V gives CDR1 SGHNT, CDR2 YYREEE (reference sequence). J was trimmed by 1 base and V by 4 bases; bases with no gene match: 7. V is TRBV5-4 and J is TRBJ2-1; TRBD2 matches 8 bases. The sample taken for sequencing was central memory CD4+ T cells from blood. This receptor was obtained from a man aged 30-40 years in good health. CDR3 amino acids: CASSPPGTRSYNEQFF. DNA of the CDR3: TGTGCCAGCAGCCCACCCGGGACTAGGTCCTACAATGAGCAGTTCTTC.